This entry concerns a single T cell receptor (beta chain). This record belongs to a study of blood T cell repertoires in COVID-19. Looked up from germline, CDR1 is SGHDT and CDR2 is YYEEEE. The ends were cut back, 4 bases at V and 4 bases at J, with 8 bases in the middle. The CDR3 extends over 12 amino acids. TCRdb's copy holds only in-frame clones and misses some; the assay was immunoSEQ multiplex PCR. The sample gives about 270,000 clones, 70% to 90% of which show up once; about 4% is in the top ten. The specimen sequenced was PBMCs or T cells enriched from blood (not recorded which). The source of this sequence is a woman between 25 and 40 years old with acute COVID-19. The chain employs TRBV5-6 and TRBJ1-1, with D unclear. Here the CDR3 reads CASSPGVTEAFF. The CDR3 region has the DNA TGTGCCAGCAGCCCCGGGGTCACTGAAGCTTTCTTT.